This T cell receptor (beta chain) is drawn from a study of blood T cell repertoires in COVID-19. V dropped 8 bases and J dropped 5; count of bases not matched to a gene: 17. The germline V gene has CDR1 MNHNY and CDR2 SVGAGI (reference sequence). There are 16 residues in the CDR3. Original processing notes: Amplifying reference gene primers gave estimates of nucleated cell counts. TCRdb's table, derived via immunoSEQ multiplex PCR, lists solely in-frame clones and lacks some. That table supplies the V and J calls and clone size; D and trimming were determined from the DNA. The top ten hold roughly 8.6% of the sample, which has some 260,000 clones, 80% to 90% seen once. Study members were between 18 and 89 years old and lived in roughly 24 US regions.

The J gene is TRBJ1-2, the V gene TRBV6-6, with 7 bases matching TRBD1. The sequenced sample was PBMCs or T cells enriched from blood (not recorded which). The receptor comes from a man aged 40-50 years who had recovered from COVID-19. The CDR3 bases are TGTGCCAGCCGAAGACAGGGTGACCCAGGATTATATGGCTACACCTTC. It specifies CASRRQGDPGLYGYTF.